The 5 T cell receptor beta chains below were found in one sample sequenced in a study of cytomegalovirus exposure and HLA in healthy donors. 60 Vbeta and 13 Jbeta primers were used in PCR. Clones were sequenced by immunoSEQ multiplex PCR, and TCRdb holds only the in-frame ones, with some missing. The sample holds about 160,000 clones. Sequenced input: PBMCs. Receptor source: a woman aged 55 to 70 in good health and CMV-seronegative.

The genes are TRBV27 and TRBJ2-7, with D maybe TRBD2 (5 bases). Trimming shortened V by 4 bases and J by 2 bases, and 21 bases separated the two germline ends. Germline assignment: CDR1 MNHEY and CDR2 SMNVEV (reference sequence). The CDR3 totals 17 residues. Here the CDR3 reads CASSSRGVTVVPYEQYF. The CDR3 region has the DNA TGTGCCAGCAGTTCCCGGGGAGTCACCGTTGTTCCCTACGAGCAGTACTTC.

The V and J genes are TRBV9 and TRBJ1-6; D unclear. Trimming left V 0 bases short and J 0 bases short, with 7 bases between. CDR3 length equals 16 residues. Germline V gene sequence: CDR1 SGDLS, CDR2 YYNGEE. The CDR3 spells CASSVVEFSYNSPLHF. The CDR3 DNA is TGTGCCAGCAGCGTAGTGGAGTTCTCCTATAATTCACCCCTCCACTTT.

The chain is built from TRBV5-1 and TRBJ1-4, with TRBD1 matching 7 bases. The CDR3 contains 18 residues. CDR1 is SGHRS and CDR2 is YFSETQ in the germline V gene. Trimming at V came to 4 bases and at J to 3 bases, leaving 15 bases not matched to a gene. The CDR3 protein is CASSQSPGQRWANEKLFF. CDR3 in DNA: TGCGCCAGCAGCCAGAGCCCGGGACAGCGATGGGCTAATGAAAAACTGTTTTTT.

The V gene is TRBV18, the J gene TRBJ1-6; the match to TRBD1 covers 8 bases. This CDR3 contains 15 residues. CDR1 KGHSH and CDR2 LQKENI come from the germline V gene. J gave up 7 bases and V 5 bases, and 7 bases lay outside the gene matches. CDR3 residues: CASSSDRVRNSPLHF. The CDR3, as DNA: TGTGCCAGCTCATCGGACAGGGTGAGGAATTCACCCCTCCACTTT. Based on the CDR3 plus reference TRBV18 and TRBJ1-6, the full variable domain is NAGVMQNPRHLVRRRGQEARLRCSPMKGHSHVYWYRQLPEEGLKFMVYLQKENIIDESGMPKERFSAEFPKEGPSILRIQQVVRGDSAAYFCASSSDRVRNSPLHFGNGTRLTVT.

The chain is built from TRBV2 and TRBJ1-5; 7 nucleotides align to TRBD1. Germline assignment: CDR1 SNHLY and CDR2 FYNNEI. This CDR3 is built from 15 residues. V trimming: 5 bases; J trimming: 4 bases; junction bases outside the gene matches: 8. As DNA, the CDR3 is TGTGCCAGCAGTTCTAGACAGGGCACTAATCAGCCCCAGCATTTT. Protein sequence: CASSSRQGTNQPQHF.